What follows is one T cell receptor beta chain and its context. The antigen remains undetermined. immunoSEQ v3.0 was run at survey level. TCRdb's table, derived via immunoSEQ multiplex PCR, lists solely in-frame clones and lacks some. The table lists 35,000 to 45,000 clones, over 90% of them singletons. This entry comes from a study of long-term antiretroviral therapy in people with HIV. There was at least one pre-ART PBMC sample for each donor, plus at least two post-ART PBMC samples. The V gene's germline CDR1 is MGHDK and CDR2 SYGVNS. Between the trimmed V and J ends, which lost 4 bases and 4 bases, there was a span of 11 bases. This CDR3 is built from 14 residues. Study-level results: Every time point showed a repertoire led by clones expanded before ART. Post-treatment diversity went higher with ART but stayed below transplant donor controls.

The genes are TRBV25-1 and TRBJ2-1; possibly TRBD1 for D (6 bases). This receptor was identified in a woman aged 45-65 years with HIV. Sequences were derived from unsorted PBMCs, sampled 4.1 years after starting antiretroviral therapy. CDR3 bases: TGTGCCAGCAGTGGGCGGACAGCTTACAATGAGCAGTTCTTC. It codes for CASSGRTAYNEQFF.